This paragraph reports one TCR beta chain. This record belongs to a study of blood T cell repertoires in COVID-19. Study at large: Whether acute or convalescent, the COVID-19 samples came from the United States, Italy and Spain.

TCRdb's copy holds only in-frame clones and misses some; the assay was immunoSEQ multiplex PCR. Of about 51,000 clones in the sample, approximately 86% were seen once. Looked up from germline, CDR1 is SGHAT and CDR2 is FQNNGV. Trimming shortened V by 5 bases and J by 0 bases, and 21 bases separated the two germline ends. This CDR3 is built from 18 residues. The sequenced material came from peripheral blood. This receptor was taken from an elderly man with active COVID-19. The chain joins TRBV11-2 to TRBJ2-3; D possibly corresponds to TRBD2 (5 bases). The CDR3: CASSLKGTGSVSTDTQYF. CDR3 nucleotide sequence: TGTGCCAGCAGCCTGAAAGGAACGGGAAGCGTTAGCACAGATACGCAGTATTTT.